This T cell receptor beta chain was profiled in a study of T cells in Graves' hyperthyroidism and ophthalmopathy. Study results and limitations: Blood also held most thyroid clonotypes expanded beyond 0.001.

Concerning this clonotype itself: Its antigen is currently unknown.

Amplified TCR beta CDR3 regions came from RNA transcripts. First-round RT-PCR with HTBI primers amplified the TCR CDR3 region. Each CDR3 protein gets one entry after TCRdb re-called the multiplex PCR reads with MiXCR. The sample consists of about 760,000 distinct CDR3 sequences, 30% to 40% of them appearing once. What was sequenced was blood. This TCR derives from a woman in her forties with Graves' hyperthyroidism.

CDR3 DNA: TGCGCCAGCAGCCCCTTAGGGAGTGGAGGAAGGACTGAAGCTTTCTTT. It is translated as CASSPLGSGGRTEAFF. The chain uses TRBV5-1 and TRBJ1-1; D not certain. CDR1 and CDR2 (germline): SGHRS, YFSETQ. The ends were cut back, 4 bases at V and 5 bases at J, with 21 bases in the middle. This CDR3 spans 16 amino acids.